A single sample gave rise to the 26 T cell receptor beta chains below, sequenced in a study of T-cell memory formation after mild COVID-19. Via MiXCR, TCRdb re-called the 5' RACE reads, giving one row per CDR3 protein. This sample has under 250,000 distinct CDR3 sequences, with roughly 15% found just once. Sequenced: PBMCs or a T cell subset sorted from them (not recorded which). The source of these receptors is an adult woman who had mild COVID-19 (a few samples of this study predate the infection). Cell type and time point are not known.

This clonotype was picked up a small number of times. The chain is built from TRBV25-1 and TRBJ1-2, with 8 bases aligning to TRBD1. The CDR3 loop spans 13 amino acids. CDR1 and CDR2 (germline): MGHDK, SYGVNS. The J segment lost 2 bases and the V segment lost 7 bases, leaving 3 bases of the junction unmatched. The CDR3 is CASMRQGNYGYTF. In DNA form, the CDR3 reads TGTGCCAGCATGCGACAGGGGAACTATGGCTACACCTTC.

This clonotype was seen a handful of times. The chain carries TRBV6-5 and TRBJ1-1; D is perhaps TRBD1 (5 bases). The CDR3 length is 13 residues. Trimming pared 0 bases from V and 6 bases from J, leaving 8 bases between. Germline V gene lookup returns CDR1 MNHEY and CDR2 SVGAGI. The CDR3 loop is CASSYSGVAEAFF. The CDR3, as DNA: TGTGCCAGCAGTTACTCGGGGGTCGCTGAAGCTTTCTTT.

This clonotype was counted only a few times. The chain is built from TRBV7-6 and TRBJ2-5, with D perhaps TRBD2 (6 bases). In germline, CDR1 is SGHVS, CDR2 FNYEAQ. V was pared by 0 bases and J by 14 bases, with 16 bases between. CDR3 length: 13 amino acids. The CDR3 here is CASSLAFAGSVYF. CDR3 nucleotide sequence: TGTGCCAGCAGCTTAGCGTTCGCGGGAAGCGTCTACTTC. Based on the CDR3 plus reference TRBV7-6 and TRBJ2-5, the full variable domain is GAGVSQSPRYKVTKRGQDVALRCDPISGHVSLYWYRQALGQGPEFLTYFNYEAQQDKSGLPNDRFSAERPEGSISTLTIQRTEQRDSAMYRCASSLAFAGSVYFGPGTRLLVL.

This clonotype turned up a few times. The V and J genes are TRBV12-3 or TRBV12-4 and TRBJ2-2; weak D call: TRBD1 (6 bases). The CDR3 runs 16 residues. Trimming stripped 3 bases from V and 3 bases from J, with 14 bases between. The CDR3 sequence: CASSFFYRADTGELFF. CDR3 coding DNA: TGTGCCAGCAGTTTTTTTTACAGGGCGGACACCGGGGAGCTGTTTTTT.

The genes are TRBV20-1 and TRBJ2-7, with 10 bases that match TRBD2. The junction had 15 bases not matched to a gene; V was cut back by 5 bases and J by 5 bases. CDR3 length: 16 amino acids. From germline, CDR1 is DFQATT and CDR2 SNEGSKA (reference sequence). CDR3 DNA: TGCAGTGCTCCCGGGGGAGCGGGAGGGTTTAACGACGAGCAGTACTTC. Protein product: CSAPGGAGGFNDEQYF.

The chain links TRBV3-1 to TRBJ1-2; possibly TRBD1 for D (5 bases). Germline loops: CDR1 LGHDT, CDR2 YNNKEL (reference sequence). V was clipped by 8 bases and J by 6 bases, with 13 bases between them. The CDR3 length is 12 residues. The CDR3 protein is CASFSQGDGYTF. For the CDR3, the DNA is TGTGCCAGCTTTTCTCAAGGGGATGGCTACACCTTC.

This clonotype was picked up many times. The rearrangement links TRBV12-3 or TRBV12-4 to TRBJ2-3; 9 nucleotides align to TRBD2. This CDR3 is built from 15 residues. After removal of 4 bases from V and 4 bases from J, the junction contained 6 bases not matched to a gene. CDR3 nucleotide sequence: TGTGCCAGCAGTTCCCCGGGACTAGCTTCAGATACGCAGTATTTT. This translates into CASSSPGLASDTQYF.

J is TRBJ2-3 and V is TRBV24-1; D may be TRBD2 (5 bases). Germline-derived CDR1 and CDR2 are KGHDR and SFDVKD. The CDR3 is made up of 14 amino acids. V was shortened by 2 bases and J by 4 bases, with 9 bases between the two germline ends. CDR3 in amino acids: CATSDWGVSDTQYF. The DNA for the CDR3 is TGTGCCACCAGTGATTGGGGAGTGTCAGATACGCAGTATTTT.

This clonotype occurred a few times. The chain employs TRBV12-3 or TRBV12-4 and TRBJ1-2; 12 bases agree with TRBD1. The V segment lost 6 bases and the J segment 6 bases; nucleotides outside the gene matches: 11. The CDR3 has 16 residues. The CDR3 coding sequence is TGTGCCAGCAGCCTAACGGGACAGGGGGCAAGGGATGGCTACACCTTC. Amino acids: CASSLTGQGARDGYTF.

As to this clonotype: It may be a read error: a sequence one base away is much more abundant. The CDR3 loop is CASSLVAETYEQYF. DNA for the CDR3: TGTGCCAGCAGCTTAGTAGCGGAAACCTACGAGCAGTACTTC. The genes are TRBV7-9 and TRBJ2-7, with D tentatively TRBD2 (6 bases). The germline V and J ends were trimmed by 1 base and 2 bases, with 9 bases remaining between them. The V gene's germline CDR1 is SEHNR and CDR2 FQNEAQ (reference sequence). This CDR3 is built from 14 residues.

This clonotype was counted at least ten times. The chain uses TRBV4-1 and TRBJ1-5; TRBD1 aligns across 8 bases. Germline V CDR1 and CDR2: MGHRA, YSYEKL. This CDR3 region has 14 residues. Germline trimming cut 4 bases from V and 8 bases from J; bases unmatched to any gene: 7. CDR3 amino acids: CASSRTGSREPQHF. For the CDR3, the DNA is TGCGCCAGCAGCCGGACAGGGTCCAGGGAGCCCCAGCATTTT.

The gene calls are TRBV9 and TRBJ2-1; TRBD2 agrees at 9 bases. The junction had 5 bases not matched to a gene; V was cut back by 0 bases and J by 7 bases. Germline loops: CDR1 SGDLS, CDR2 YYNGEE. There are 15 residues in the CDR3. This CDR3 is CASSVVGLAANEQFF. CDR3 nucleotide sequence: TGTGCCAGCAGCGTAGTGGGACTAGCTGCTAATGAGCAGTTCTTC. The full variable domain, with the rest looked up from reference TRBV9 and TRBJ2-1, is DSGVTQTPKHLITATGQRVTLRCSPRSGDLSVYWYQQSLDQGLQFLIQYYNGEERAKGNILERFSAQQFPDLHSELNLSSLELGDSALYFCASSVVGLAANEQFFGPGTRLTVL.

This clonotype has only a few counts. The gene calls are TRBV29-1 and TRBJ2-1; D call uncertain. Per the germline V gene, CDR1 is SQVTM and CDR2 is ANQGSEA. V dropped 7 bases and J dropped 1 base, with 14 bases sitting between them. The CDR3 contains 14 residues. In DNA form, the CDR3 reads TGCAGCGCTCGGCCCTCCGATTCCTACAATGAGCAGTTCTTC. Protein sequence: CSARPSDSYNEQFF.

The V call is TRBV20-1, the J call TRBJ2-3; 15 bases align to TRBD2. CDR3 length equals 19 residues. V lost 0 bases and J lost 3; bases outside the gene matches: 10. Germline loops: CDR1 DFQATT, CDR2 SNEGSKA (reference sequence). CDR3 coding DNA: TGCAGTGCTAGAGATCCGGGACTAGCGGGAGGCCGCAATACAGATACGCAGTATTTT. This translates into CSARDPGLAGGRNTDTQYF.

This clonotype has only a few counts. This chain joins TRBV21-1 and TRBJ1-2. TRBV21-1 is recorded as a pseudogene. The CDR3 length is 14 residues. The CDR3 loop is CASSKAQGLGGYTF. In DNA, the CDR3 is TGTGCCAGCAGCAAAGCGCAAGGATTAGGAGGCTACACCTTC.

The chain uses TRBV7-9 and TRBJ2-3; D gene ambiguous. Trimming pared 2 bases from V and 2 bases from J, leaving 8 bases between. The CDR3 has 14 amino acids. CDR1 SEHNR and CDR2 FQNEAQ come from the germline V gene (reference sequence). The CDR3 loop is CASSLTYPTDTQYF. CDR3 DNA: TGTGCCAGCAGCTTAACTTATCCCACAGATACGCAGTATTTT.

The chain uses TRBV24-1 and TRBJ2-3; D may be TRBD2 (5 bases). The V end was cut by 9 bases, the J end by 3 bases, with 15 bases between. Per germline, CDR1 KGHDR and CDR2 SFDVKD. The length of the CDR3 is 14 residues. The CDR3 sequence is CATARVVGTDTQYF. The CDR3, as DNA: TGTGCCACCGCGCGGGTGGTAGGGACAGATACGCAGTATTTT.

This clonotype occurred once. The junction differs from germline at one of its ends, possibly a read error. The genes are TRBV6-6 and TRBJ2-3; weak D call: TRBD2 (6 bases). CDR1 is MNHNY, CDR2 SVGAGI, per germline (reference sequence). The CDR3 has 17 amino acids. CDR3 nucleotide sequence: TGTGCCAGCTGTTACGATTCGGGGGTGGAATTCACAGATACGCAGTATTTT. Amino acid sequence: CASCYDSGVEFTDTQYF.

This clonotype was observed once. This chain links TRBV11-2 with TRBJ2-7; D call uncertain. The germline V gene has CDR1 SGHAT and CDR2 FQNNGV. With 4 bases removed from V and 4 bases from J, the gap between germline ends came to 11 bases. There are 13 residues in the CDR3. CDR3 coding DNA: TGTGCCAGCAGCTCGCAGACGGATTACGAGCAGTACTTC. Residues: CASSSQTDYEQYF.

This clonotype came up once. The rearrangement uses TRBV7-9 and TRBJ2-1; TRBD2 might be the D (6 bases). Germline-derived CDR1 and CDR2 are SEHNR and FQNEAQ (reference sequence). This CDR3 has 16 amino acids. Trimming shortened V by 7 bases and J by 0 bases, and 16 bases separated the two germline ends. CDR3 region: CASKSRGRSSYNEQFF. The CDR3 DNA reads as TGTGCCAGCAAATCGCGGGGACGGAGCTCCTACAATGAGCAGTTCTTC.

The chain couples TRBV11-2 to TRBJ2-7; D unresolved. This CDR3 is built from 14 residues. Germline lookup yields CDR1 SGHAT and CDR2 FQNNGV. V was clipped by 0 bases and J by 1 base, with 7 bases between them. DNA for the CDR3: TGTGCCAGCAGCTTAGATTCTGGTTCCTACGAGCAGTACTTC. It yields the protein CASSLDSGSYEQYF.

This clonotype came up a few times. The chain carries TRBV5-4 and TRBJ1-4; a weak D match, TRBD1 (5 bases). Looked up from germline, CDR1 is SGHNT and CDR2 is YYREEE (reference sequence). The CDR3 extends over 13 amino acids. Trimming removed 0 bases at V and 12 bases at J, with 12 bases between. In DNA, the CDR3 is TGTGCCAGCAGCTTGGCCAAGTTGGGGGAACTGTTTTTT. Encoded protein: CASSLAKLGELFF. The complete variable domain, with remaining parts taken from reference TRBV5-4 and TRBJ1-4, reads ETGVTQSPTHLIKTRGQQVTLRCSSQSGHNTVSWYQQALGQGPQFIFQYYREEENGRGNFPPRFSGLQFPNYSSELNVNALELDDSALYLCASSLAKLGELFFGSGTQLSVL.

This clonotype was detected a few times. The chain combines TRBV6-5 with TRBJ1-6, with D perhaps matching TRBD1 (5 bases). The CDR3 consists of 17 residues. Germline CDR1 reads MNHEY; CDR2 reads SVGAGI. The V end lost 0 bases, the J end lost 0 bases, and 9 bases lay between the germline ends. CDR3 nucleotide sequence: TGTGCCAGCAGTTACTCTTGGGGGAGCTCCTATAATTCACCCCTCCACTTT. Its protein is CASSYSWGSSYNSPLHF.

V usage is TRBV28 and J usage is TRBJ1-2; 12 bases line up with TRBD1. The germline gives CDR1 MDHEN, CDR2 SYDVKM. The CDR3 runs 16 residues. V was clipped by 6 bases and J by 5 bases; unmatched bases: 10. CDR3 sequence: CASSPGTGGGLYGYTF. DNA of the CDR3: TGTGCCAGCAGCCCGGGGACAGGGGGCGGACTTTATGGCTACACCTTC.

In regard to this clonotype: Sequence at one end of the junction differs from germline and may be a read error. This chain connects TRBV12-3 or TRBV12-4 to TRBJ2-2; 9 bases match TRBD2. This CDR3 contains 15 residues. Here the CDR3 DNA reads TGTGCCAGCAGGTTAGCGGGAGTGCACACCGGGGAGCTGTTTTTT. It specifies CASRLAGVHTGELFF.

This clonotype was recorded at least ten times. The CDR3 sequence: CASSDTLQGDSNQPQHF. In nucleotides, the CDR3 is TGTGCCAGCAGCGATACCCTACAGGGGGATAGCAATCAGCCCCAGCATTTT. The chain has TRBV7-2 and TRBJ1-5, with 8 bases that match TRBD1. V lost 5 bases, J lost 0 bases, and 9 bases stayed unmatched. The CDR3 spans 17 residues. Germline V gene sequence: CDR1 SGHTA, CDR2 FQGNSA. The full variable domain, its missing parts supplied by reference TRBV7-2 and TRBJ1-5, is GAGVSQSPSNKVTEKGKDVELRCDPISGHTALYWYRQSLGQGLEFLIYFQGNSAPDKSGLPSDRFSAERTGGSVSTLTIQRTQQEDSAVYLCASSDTLQGDSNQPQHFGDGTRLSIL.